The present T cell receptor (beta chain) was sequenced within a study of blood T cells in healthy people across ages. Points from the study as a whole: Older individuals had lower TCR beta diversity per million T cells (the decline was roughly linear).

A J-beta primer mix and a sample-barcoded 5' primer were used in a second PCR of roughly 7 to 12 cycles. Each single sample gave us at least 2.5 million CDR3-containing paired-end reads. TCRdb independently ran MiXCR on the 5' RACE reads; one entry per CDR3 protein. The sample lists 600,000 to 800,000 distinct CDR3 sequences, around 21% seen once, with 3.6% in the top ten. Comment on this clonotype: Its cognate antigen is unknown.

This CDR3 spans 16 amino acids. CDR1 SGHRS and CDR2 YFSETQ come from the germline V gene. Trimming removed 0 bases from V and 2 bases from J, with 13 bases in between. The clonotype originates from a man aged 65 to 85 in good health. The sequenced material came from blood. The chain carries TRBV5-1 and TRBJ2-3, with D tentatively TRBD2 (5 bases). CDR3 loop: CASSLVEARHTDTQYF. CDR3 nucleotides: TGCGCCAGCAGCTTGGTGGAGGCGCGGCACACAGATACGCAGTATTTT.